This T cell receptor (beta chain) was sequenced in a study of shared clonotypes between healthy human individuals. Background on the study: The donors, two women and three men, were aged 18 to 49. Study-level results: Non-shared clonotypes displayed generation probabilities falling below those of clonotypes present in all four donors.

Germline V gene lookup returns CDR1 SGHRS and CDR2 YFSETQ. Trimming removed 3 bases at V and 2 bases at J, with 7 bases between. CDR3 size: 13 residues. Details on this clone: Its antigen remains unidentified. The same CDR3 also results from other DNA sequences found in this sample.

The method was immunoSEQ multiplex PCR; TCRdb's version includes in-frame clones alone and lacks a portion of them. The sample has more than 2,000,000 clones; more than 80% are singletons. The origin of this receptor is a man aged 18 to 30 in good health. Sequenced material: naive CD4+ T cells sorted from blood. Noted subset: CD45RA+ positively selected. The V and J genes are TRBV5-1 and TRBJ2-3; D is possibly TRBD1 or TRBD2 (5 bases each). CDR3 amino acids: CASSSGATDTQYF. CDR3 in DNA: TGCGCCAGCAGCTCCGGGGCCACAGATACGCAGTATTTT.